Shown below are 2 T cell receptor beta chains from a single sample sequenced in a study of control samples from healthy donors and cancer patients. TCRdb's copy holds only in-frame clones and misses some; the assay was immunoSEQ multiplex PCR. The sample has 150,000 to 200,000 clones; 94% are singletons. Specimen: blood. The receptors were gathered from a young woman in good health.

The genes are TRBV6-5 and TRBJ1-2; 9 bases match TRBD1. The length of the CDR3 is 14 residues. Germline V gene sequence: CDR1 MNHEY, CDR2 SVGAGI. With V trimmed by 6 bases and J by 3 bases, 5 bases remained unmatched. DNA for the CDR3: TGTGCCAGCAGCCTTACAGGGGGCGACTATGGCTACACCTTC. Translated, it gives CASSLTGGDYGYTF.

The V gene is TRBV2, the J gene TRBJ1-5, with 8 bases fitting TRBD1. Germline trimming cut 7 bases from V and 7 bases from J; bases unmatched to any gene: 9. Germline lookup yields CDR1 SNHLY and CDR2 FYNNEI. The length of the CDR3 is 14 residues. Here the CDR3 reads CASKGGQGAQPQHF. The CDR3 region has the DNA TGTGCCAGCAAAGGGGGGCAGGGGGCCCAGCCCCAGCATTTT. The variable domain in full, completed from reference TRBV2 and TRBJ1-5, reads EPEVTQTPSHQVTQMGQEVILRCVPISNHLYFYWYRQILGQKVEFLVSFYNNEISEKSEIFDDQFSVERPDGSNFTLKIRSTKLEDSAMYFCASKGGQGAQPQHFGDGTRLSIL.